The 30 T cell receptor beta chains in this list originate from one sample, sequenced in a study of T cell changes during pregnancy in multiple sclerosis. TCRdb keeps only in-frame clones here, not all; method: immunoSEQ multiplex PCR. The data contain around 51,000 clones, around 93% of them singletons. The sample in question was peripheral blood, obtained in the second trimester of pregnancy. Source of these receptors: a female donor with multiple sclerosis, enrolled in a pregnancy study.

This clone has only a few counts. V gene TRBV19 combines with J gene TRBJ1-3; D gene uncertain. Trimming removed 5 bases from V and 0 bases from J, with 5 bases in between. The germline CDR1 and CDR2 sequences are LNHDA and SQIVND (reference sequence). The CDR3 runs to 13 residues. The CDR3 is CASSRSSGNTIYF. The CDR3 region has the DNA TGTGCCAGTAGTCGGAGCTCTGGAAACACCATATATTTT.

This sequence joins TRBV2 and TRBJ1-3, with 7 nucleotides matching TRBD1. The J segment lost 3 bases and the V segment lost 8 bases, leaving 4 bases of the junction unmatched. This CDR3 comprises 13 residues. CDR1 and CDR2 from the germline V gene are SNHLY and FYNNEI. The DNA for the CDR3 is TGTGCCAGCGGCAGGGGGATTGGAAACACCATATATTTT. Amino acid sequence: CASGRGIGNTIYF.

This chain links TRBV19 with TRBJ2-7, with D maybe TRBD2 (5 bases). The V end was cut by 4 bases, the J end by 2 bases, with 9 bases between. The CDR3 has 13 amino acids. Germline CDR1 LNHDA, CDR2 SQIVND (reference sequence). CDR3 protein: CASSRTGTYEQYF. Here the CDR3 DNA reads TGTGCCAGTAGTAGGACGGGAACCTACGAGCAGTACTTC.

The V gene is TRBV2, the J gene TRBJ2-3; 9 positions match TRBD2. Germline CDR1 is SNHLY and CDR2 is FYNNEI. Trimming removed 4 bases from V and 2 bases from J; junction bases left unmatched: 4. This CDR3 has 15 residues. CDR3: CASSGTSANTDTQYF. The CDR3, as DNA: TGTGCCAGCAGTGGGACTAGCGCCAACACAGATACGCAGTATTTT.

The rearrangement uses TRBV10-3 and TRBJ1-3, with unresolved D. The CDR3 runs 14 residues. Per the germline V gene, CDR1 is ENHRY and CDR2 is SYGVKD. Between the trimmed V and J ends, which lost 3 bases and 9 bases, there was a span of 15 bases. The CDR3 sequence is CAISDRDTDLTIYF. DNA for the CDR3: TGTGCCATCAGTGATCGAGACACCGATCTCACCATATATTTT.

This clone was counted a single time. The V gene is TRBV19, the J gene TRBJ2-1, with 8 bases aligning to TRBD2. Germline V gives CDR1 LNHDA, CDR2 SQIVND (reference sequence). Germline trimming cut 1 base from V and 7 bases from J; bases unmatched to any gene: 9. There are 16 residues in the CDR3. CDR3 in DNA: TGTGCCAGTAGTATAGTAAGCGGGAGTTTTAGAAATGAGCAGTTCTTC. Protein: CASSIVSGSFRNEQFF.

V and J are TRBV29-1 and TRBJ2-6, with 8 bases matching TRBD1. Germline V lookup: CDR1 SQVTM, CDR2 ANQGSEA. This CDR3 has 12 amino acids. Trimming removed 2 bases from V and 13 bases from J; junction bases left unmatched: 4. CDR3 DNA sequence: TGCAGCGTTGAAACAGGGGGAAGGGTCCTGACTTTC. This encodes CSVETGGRVLTF.

This clone was counted once. The V gene is TRBV7-9, the J gene TRBJ2-7; the match to TRBD1 covers 11 bases. V shed 4 bases and J 4 bases; nucleotides not matched to a gene: 6. This CDR3 region has 15 residues. Germline CDR1 reads SEHNR; CDR2 reads FQNEAQ (reference sequence). The CDR3 loop is CASSSGQGVTYEQYF. The CDR3 DNA is TGTGCCAGCAGCTCGGGACAGGGGGTGACGTACGAGCAGTACTTC.

V is TRBV7-6 and J is TRBJ2-7; possible D gene TRBD2, 5 bases. There are 14 residues in the CDR3. Looked up from germline, CDR1 is SGHVS and CDR2 is FNYEAQ. V was clipped by 4 bases and J by 0 bases, with 10 bases between them. CDR3 sequence: CASSSGLNSYEQYF. The CDR3 DNA sequence: TGTGCCAGCAGCTCTGGACTGAACTCCTACGAGCAGTACTTC.

This clone was seen only once. CDR3 region: CSVEEGRMNTGELFF. CDR3 coding DNA: TGCAGCGTTGAAGAGGGCCGGATGAACACCGGGGAGCTGTTTTTT. The V call is TRBV29-1, the J call TRBJ2-2, with D hard to call. CDR1 is SQVTM, CDR2 ANQGSEA, per germline. There are 15 residues in the CDR3. The V end was cut by 0 bases, the J end by 1 base, with 9 bases between.

The chain couples TRBV12-5 to TRBJ2-7, with TRBD1 identical over 10 bases. This CDR3 spans 15 amino acids. The germline CDR1 and CDR2 sequences are LGHNT and FRNRAP. V shed 4 bases and J 3 bases; nucleotides not matched to a gene: 6. This CDR3 reads CASGSPTGGSYEQYF. Here the CDR3 DNA reads TGTGCTAGTGGTTCCCCGACAGGGGGCAGCTACGAGCAGTACTTC.

The chain combines TRBV6-5 with TRBJ2-7; 7 positions match TRBD2. The V and J ends lost 6 bases and 3 bases, in that order; junction bases with no gene match: 11. The CDR3 extends over 15 amino acids. Germline CDR1 is MNHEY and CDR2 is SVGAGI. The CDR3 nucleotides are TGTGCCAGCAGAACCCTAGCGGAGGATCTCTACGAGCAGTACTTC. Translation gives CASRTLAEDLYEQYF.

This chain joins TRBV5-4 and TRBJ2-1; 7 positions agree with TRBD2. The V gene's germline CDR1 is SGHNT and CDR2 YYREEE (reference sequence). Trimming at V came to 0 bases and at J to 8 bases, leaving 11 bases not matched to a gene. This CDR3 comprises 16 residues. The CDR3 region is CASSLGVGGRAYEQFF. For the CDR3, the DNA is TGTGCCAGCAGCTTGGGGGTTGGCGGGAGAGCCTATGAGCAGTTCTTC.

Comment on this clone: This specimen includes other DNA sequences encoding the same CDR3. The chain carries TRBV4-3 and TRBJ2-3; 8 bases map to TRBD1. The CDR3 is 16 amino acids. Germline CDR1 reads LGHNA; CDR2 reads YSLEER. The ends lost 0 bases at V and 1 base at J; junction bases unmatched: 3. CDR3 sequence reads: CASSQDGTGGTDTQYF. The CDR3 coding sequence is TGCGCCAGCAGCCAAGATGGGACAGGCGGCACAGATACGCAGTATTTT.

The chain has TRBV30 and TRBJ1-1; no reliable D call. CDR1 is GTSNPN, CDR2 SVGIG, per germline (reference sequence). The CDR3 has 17 amino acids. V was shortened by 0 bases and J by 5 bases, with 22 bases between the two germline ends. CDR3 amino acids: CAWSVKKPNLSKTEAFF. CDR3 nucleotides: TGTGCCTGGAGTGTAAAGAAGCCAAATCTCTCAAAGACTGAAGCTTTCTTT.

The rearrangement links TRBV2 to TRBJ1-2; TRBD1 matches at 9 bases. Trimming at V came to 5 bases and at J to 7 bases, leaving 5 bases not matched to a gene. The V gene's germline CDR1 is SNHLY and CDR2 FYNNEI. CDR3 length equals 13 residues. As DNA, the CDR3 is TGTGCCAGCAGTCGGGACAGGGACCGTGGCTACACCTTC. Translation: CASSRDRDRGYTF.

The V and J genes are TRBV5-8 and TRBJ1-1, with D tentatively TRBD1 (6 bases). Germline V gives CDR1 SGHTS, CDR2 YDEGEE. V dropped 4 bases and J dropped 11 bases, with 15 bases sitting between them. This CDR3 has 12 amino acids. CDR3 sequence reads: CASSRNRVGAFF. The CDR3 DNA follows: TGTGCCAGCAGCAGAAACAGGGTTGGGGCTTTCTTT.

The chain couples TRBV4-3 to TRBJ2-2; 15 bases fit TRBD2. Germline trimming cut 4 bases from V and 6 bases from J; bases unmatched to any gene: 18. Germline CDR1 and CDR2: LGHNA and YSLEER. The CDR3 loop spans 21 amino acids. Here the CDR3 reads CASSPGYSGLAGGPFPGELFF. The CDR3 DNA sequence: TGCGCCAGCAGCCCCGGATACTCCGGACTAGCGGGAGGGCCATTCCCCGGGGAGCTGTTTTTT.

The V and J genes are TRBV27 and TRBJ2-6; 8 bases map to TRBD2. Germline V gene sequence: CDR1 MNHEY, CDR2 SMNVEV (reference sequence). This CDR3 spans 18 amino acids. V lost 1 base to trimming and J lost 2 bases; unmatched junction nucleotides: 7. CDR3 in amino acids: CASSLYGSGSTGANVLTF. CDR3 in DNA: TGTGCCAGCAGTTTATATGGGAGCGGGAGCACTGGGGCCAACGTCCTGACTTTC. The full variable domain, rest sourced from reference TRBV27 and TRBJ2-6, is EAQVTQNPRYLITVTGKKLTVTCSQNMNHEYMSWYRQDPGLGLRQIYYSMNVEVTDKGDVPEGYKVSRKEKRNFPLILESPSPNQTSLYFCASSLYGSGSTGANVLTFGAGSRLTVL.

The rearrangement links TRBV9 to TRBJ2-3; D unresolved. This CDR3 comprises 15 residues. Looked up from germline, CDR1 is SGDLS and CDR2 is YYNGEE. V shed 0 bases and J shed 4 bases, with 12 bases lying between them. CDR3 nucleotide sequence: TGTGCCAGCAGCGTAGGTGTTAGTGCGGCAGATACGCAGTATTTT. This codes for CASSVGVSAADTQYF.

This chain uses TRBV5-1 with TRBJ2-7; 11 nucleotides align to TRBD2. The CDR3 is 17 amino acids. Germline CDR1 reads SGHRS; CDR2 reads YFSETQ. With 4 bases clipped from V and 1 base from J, the junction kept 10 bases outside the gene matches. CDR3: CASSPGTSGVPSYEQYF. The CDR3 nucleotides read TGCGCCAGCAGCCCCGGGACTAGCGGAGTTCCGTCCTACGAGCAGTACTTC. Based on the CDR3 plus reference TRBV5-1 and TRBJ2-7, the full variable domain is KAGVTQTPRYLIKTRGQQVTLSCSPISGHRSVSWYQQTPGQGLQFLFEYFSETQRNKGNFPGRFSGRQFSNSRSEMNVSTLELGDSALYLCASSPGTSGVPSYEQYFGPGTRLTVT.

The rearrangement uses TRBV28 and TRBJ1-2, with D maybe TRBD1 (6 bases). Germline assignment: CDR1 MDHEN and CDR2 SYDVKM. Trimming took 3 bases from V and 12 from J, leaving 17 bases between them. The CDR3 loop spans 13 amino acids. The CDR3 reads CASSLGQGIMNTF. The CDR3 DNA is TGTGCCAGCAGTTTGGGGCAGGGGATTATGAACACCTTC.

The V call is TRBV18, the J call TRBJ2-7, with TRBD1 matching over 7 bases. Germline values: CDR1 KGHSH, CDR2 LQKENI. Germline trimming cut 6 bases from V and 6 bases from J; bases unmatched to any gene: 8. The CDR3 contains 13 residues. CDR3 sequence: CASSQDRVSEQYF. The CDR3 bases are TGTGCCAGCTCGCAAGACAGGGTTAGCGAGCAGTACTTC. Complete variable domain (other parts from reference TRBV18 and TRBJ2-7): NAGVMQNPRHLVRRRGQEARLRCSPMKGHSHVYWYRQLPEEGLKFMVYLQKENIIDESGMPKERFSAEFPKEGPSILRIQQVVRGDSAAYFCASSQDRVSEQYFGPGTRLTVT.

This rearrangement joins TRBV7-2 to TRBJ2-6, with 8 bases lining up with TRBD2. The V segment lost 5 bases and the J segment 2 bases; nucleotides outside the gene matches: 11. The CDR3 is made up of 18 amino acids. Germline V gives CDR1 SGHTA, CDR2 FQGNSA. CDR3 DNA: TGTGCCAGCAGCCTAGACCGGGGAGCGGGAGCTGGGGCCAACGTCCTGACTTTC. This encodes CASSLDRGAGAGANVLTF.

V usage is TRBV5-6 and J usage is TRBJ2-7; unclear D gene. The length of the CDR3 is 11 residues. The V gene's germline CDR1 is SGHDT and CDR2 YYEEEE. V was trimmed by 0 bases and J by 7 bases, leaving 5 bases between them. DNA of the CDR3: TGTGCCAGCAGCTTGGATTCGGAGCAGTACTTC. Translating gives CASSLDSEQYF.

The chain is built from TRBV7-2 and TRBJ2-1; 8 bases are shared with TRBD1. The V and J ends lost 5 bases and 5 bases, in that order; junction bases with no gene match: 8. CDR1 is SGHTA, CDR2 FQGNSA, per germline. The CDR3 sequence is 15 residues long. The CDR3 region is CASSNRQGKNNEQFF. The CDR3 DNA sequence: TGTGCCAGCAGCAACCGACAGGGGAAAAACAATGAGCAGTTCTTC. Full variable domain (outside the CDR3, taken from reference TRBV7-2 and TRBJ2-1): GAGVSQSPSNKVTEKGKDVELRCDPISGHTALYWYRQSLGQGLEFLIYFQGNSAPDKSGLPSDRFSAERTGGSVSTLTIQRTQQEDSAVYLCASSNRQGKNNEQFFGPGTRLTVL.

This clone was detected only once. The DNA for the CDR3 is TGTGCCAGCAGCAAAGTTGGGACTAGCGGGAGGTCTGCCTACTCGGGCGAGCAGTACTTC. Its protein product is CASSKVGTSGRSAYSGEQYF. The V and J genes are TRBV21-1 and TRBJ2-7; the D segment call TRBD2 is taken from the table without a DNA check. TRBV21-1 is marked as a pseudogene. This CDR3 has 20 amino acids.

The V gene is TRBV4-1, the J gene TRBJ1-2; D ambiguous. The ends were cut back, 1 base at V and 8 bases at J, with 11 bases in the middle. The CDR3 totals 13 residues. Germline CDR1 is MGHRA and CDR2 is YSYEKL. The CDR3 nucleotides are TGCGCCAGCAGCCAAGCACGGACTGTCGGCTACACCTTC. It specifies CASSQARTVGYTF.

This clone came up a few times. Other nucleotide sequences in the sample specify the same CDR3. The chain employs TRBV5-1 and TRBJ1-1; the D gene is possibly TRBD1 (5 bases). Germline CDR1 SGHRS, CDR2 YFSETQ. The CDR3 is 12 amino acids. V lost 5 bases, J lost 3 bases, and 8 bases lay in between. The DNA of the CDR3 is TGCGCCAGCAGTACAGGATACACTGAAGCTTTCTTT. Residues: CASSTGYTEAFF.

This chain connects TRBV19 to TRBJ1-2; D perhaps matches TRBD1 (5 bases). CDR1 is LNHDA and CDR2 is SQIVND in the germline V gene (reference sequence). The V and J ends lost 4 bases and 3 bases respectively, with 18 bases between them. The CDR3 runs 16 residues. CDR3 protein: CASSTPRRVGDYGYTF. The CDR3, as DNA: TGTGCCAGTAGTACTCCTCGCAGGGTTGGAGACTATGGCTACACCTTC.